One and the same sample provided the 32 T cell receptor beta chains below, sequenced in a study of cytomegalovirus exposure and HLA in healthy donors. It was with 60 Vbeta and 13 Jbeta primers that the PCR ran. Profiled with immunoSEQ multiplex PCR; TCRdb holds only in-frame clones, not every one. The table includes 150,000 or so clones, about 75% detected once. The sequencing input was PBMCs. These receptors all stem from a man in his fifties in good health and CMV-seropositive.

The chain's CDR3 is CASRRGASNQPQHF. Here the CDR3 DNA reads TGTGCCAGCCGCCGGGGAGCTAGCAATCAGCCCCAGCATTTT. The chain carries TRBV28 and TRBJ1-5; D unclear. The V gene lost 8 bases and the J gene lost 0 bases, with 11 bases spanning the gap. CDR1 is MDHEN and CDR2 is SYDVKM in the germline V gene. The CDR3 spans 14 residues.

V and J are TRBV2 and TRBJ2-3; 7 bases align to TRBD1. This CDR3 comprises 14 residues. After removal of 8 bases from V and 8 bases from J, the junction contained 13 bases not matched to a gene. CDR1 and CDR2 from the germline V gene are SNHLY and FYNNEI. For the CDR3, the DNA is TGTGCCAGCGGGGACAGCGATAGAGGGGTTACGCAGTATTTT. Translating gives CASGDSDRGVTQYF.

V gene TRBV4-1 combines with J gene TRBJ2-1, with 9 bases aligning to TRBD2. The CDR3 contains 17 residues. Trimming took 5 bases from V and 3 from J; bases not matched to a gene: 11. CDR1 and CDR2 (germline): MGHRA, YSYEKL. CDR3 bases: TGCGCCAGCAGCGATATGACAGGACTAGCGTTCTACAATGAGCAGTTCTTC. Translation gives CASSDMTGLAFYNEQFF.

The chain recombines TRBV19 with TRBJ2-5; D is possibly TRBD1 (6 bases). TRBJ2-7 explains the end of the DNA better; the J call may be wrong. Per germline, CDR1 LNHDA and CDR2 SQIVND (reference sequence). The CDR3 is 14 residues long. This CDR3 is CASSWGQNSYEQYF. CDR3 in DNA: TGTGCCAGTAGTTGGGGACAAAACTCCTACGAGCAGTACTTC.

V usage is TRBV5-1 and J usage is TRBJ2-3; unclear D gene. V was cut by 0 bases and J by 2 bases, with 7 bases left in between. The germline V gene encodes CDR1 SGHRS and CDR2 YFSETQ. CDR3 length: 14 amino acids. CDR3 sequence: CASSLEQTTDTQYF. The CDR3 region has the DNA TGCGCCAGCAGCTTGGAACAGACCACAGATACGCAGTATTTT.

The chain links TRBV4-3 to TRBJ1-2; 8 nucleotides match TRBD1. This CDR3 has 13 amino acids. After removal of 4 bases from V and 7 bases from J, the junction contained 5 bases not matched to a gene. CDR1 and CDR2 from the germline V gene are LGHNA and YSLEER. The CDR3 DNA reads as TGCGCCAGCAGCCTCGGACAGGGTAGTGGCTACACCTTC. It is translated as CASSLGQGSGYTF.

As DNA, the CDR3 is TGTGCCATCTCGCCCCGGACAGTCCAGTTGAACACTGAAGCTTTCTTT. This translates into CAISPRTVQLNTEAFF. The chain joins TRBV10-3 to TRBJ1-1; the D gene is possibly TRBD1 (6 bases). The ends were cut back, 8 bases at V and 0 bases at J, with 19 bases in the middle. The CDR3 is made up of 16 amino acids. Germline V gene sequence: CDR1 ENHRY, CDR2 SYGVKD.

The chain uses TRBV18 and TRBJ2-4; perhaps TRBD2 as D (6 bases). The CDR3 is made up of 14 amino acids. With 4 bases removed from V and 0 bases from J, the gap between germline ends came to 7 bases. Germline V CDR1 and CDR2: KGHSH, LQKENI. The CDR3 protein is CASSRGEAKNIQYF. Here the CDR3 DNA reads TGTGCCAGCTCACGGGGGGAAGCCAAAAACATTCAGTACTTC. The full variable domain, with the rest looked up from reference TRBV18 and TRBJ2-4, is NAGVMQNPRHLVRRRGQEARLRCSPMKGHSHVYWYRQLPEEGLKFMVYLQKENIIDESGMPKERFSAEFPKEGPSILRIQQVVRGDSAAYFCASSRGEAKNIQYFGAGTRLSVL.

This sequence joins TRBV6-6 and TRBJ2-5, with TRBD1 matching 10 bases. Germline V gene data show CDR1 as MNHNY and CDR2 as SVGAGI (reference sequence). The V segment lost 2 bases and the J segment 5 bases; nucleotides outside the gene matches: 5. CDR3 length: 15 residues. The CDR3 DNA reads TGTGCCAGCAGTTACCAGACAGGGGGCTCGGAGACCCAGTACTTC. Residues: CASSYQTGGSETQYF.

The chain recombines TRBV13 with TRBJ2-2; D is undetermined. Germline V gene data show CDR1 as PRHDT and CDR2 as FYEKMQ (reference sequence). Trimming stripped 6 bases from V and 2 bases from J, with 16 bases between. There are 16 residues in the CDR3. The CDR3 spells CASRPVTETNTGELFF. CDR3 nucleotides: TGTGCCAGCAGGCCCGTGACGGAGACCAACACCGGGGAGCTGTTTTTT.

About this clone: The sample holds other DNA sequences that translate to the same CDR3. The V gene is TRBV6-5, the J gene TRBJ1-4; D remains unclear. The V gene's germline CDR1 is MNHEY and CDR2 SVGAGI. The length of the CDR3 is 14 residues. V lost 5 bases, J lost 0 bases, and 7 bases lay in between. The CDR3 region is CASSPTATNEKLFF. The CDR3 nucleotides are TGTGCCAGCAGTCCGACTGCAACTAATGAAAAACTGTTTTTT.

This clone showed up just a few times. One junction end does not reproduce the germline sequence, and a read error may be involved. The chain uses TRBV7-9 and TRBJ2-7; the D gene is possibly TRBD2 (7 bases). The CDR3 is 17 amino acids. The germline V gene encodes CDR1 SEHNR and CDR2 FQNEAQ (reference sequence). The CDR3 DNA is TGTTCCAGCAGCCCGAGGGGGGGACGGTTCAACTACTACGAGCAGTACTTC. It encodes CSSSPRGGRFNYYEQYF.

V and J are TRBV29-1 and TRBJ1-3; D uncertain. The CDR3 is made up of 13 amino acids. CDR1 is SQVTM, CDR2 ANQGSEA, per germline. V was cut by 5 bases and J by 0 bases, with 8 bases left in between. The CDR3 reads CSVYAGSGNTIYF. CDR3 coding DNA: TGCAGCGTTTATGCAGGCTCTGGAAACACCATATATTTT. Drawing the rest from reference TRBV29-1 and TRBJ1-3, the complete variable domain is SAVISQKPSRDICQRGTSLTIQCQVDSQVTMMFWYRQQPGQSLTLIATANQGSEATYESGFVIDKFPISRPNLTFSTLTVSNMSPEDSSIYLCSVYAGSGNTIYFGEGSWLTVV.

The rearrangement links TRBV9 to TRBJ1-5; no definite D call. With 6 bases removed from V and 1 base from J, the gap between germline ends came to 11 bases. Germline CDR1 reads SGDLS; CDR2 reads YYNGEE. This CDR3 has 14 amino acids. CDR3 nucleotides: TGTGCCAGCACCCCGGGTCAAAGCAATCAGCCCCAGCATTTT. Its translation: CASTPGQSNQPQHF.

This chain joins TRBV7-6 and TRBJ1-3; 8 nucleotides line up with TRBD1. Trimming removed 4 bases from V and 1 base from J; junction bases left unmatched: 6. Looked up from germline, CDR1 is SGHVS and CDR2 is FNYEAQ. The CDR3 spans 16 residues. The CDR3 nucleotides are TGTGCCAGCAGCTCTCTTCAGGGGGCTTCTGGAAACACCATATATTTT. Translation gives CASSSLQGASGNTIYF.

V gene TRBV4-3 combines with J gene TRBJ2-2; D might be TRBD2 (6 bases). Trimming pared 4 bases from V and 6 bases from J, leaving 15 bases between. Germline V gives CDR1 LGHNA, CDR2 YSLEER. The CDR3 runs 15 residues. The CDR3 region is CASSPEDGGAGELFF. In DNA, the CDR3 is TGCGCCAGCAGCCCGGAAGACGGAGGGGCCGGGGAGCTGTTTTTT.

This chain uses TRBV6-5 with TRBJ1-3, with D perhaps TRBD1 (6 bases). V was clipped by 4 bases and J by 4 bases, with 11 bases between them. CDR3 length: 14 amino acids. Germline assignment: CDR1 MNHEY and CDR2 SVGAGI. CDR3 loop: CASSLGARGNTIYF. The CDR3 DNA reads TGTGCCAGCAGTTTGGGGGCGCGGGGAAACACCATATATTTT.

The J gene is TRBJ2-5, the V gene TRBV5-1; possibly TRBD1 for D (5 bases). Trimming removed 0 bases at V and 4 bases at J, with 7 bases between. From germline, CDR1 is SGHRS and CDR2 YFSETQ. The CDR3 length is 13 residues. The CDR3 DNA reads as TGCGCCAGCAGCTTGGTCAGGGTAGAGACCCAGTACTTC. This gives the protein CASSLVRVETQYF. The full variable domain, with the rest looked up from reference TRBV5-1 and TRBJ2-5, is KAGVTQTPRYLIKTRGQQVTLSCSPISGHRSVSWYQQTPGQGLQFLFEYFSETQRNKGNFPGRFSGRQFSNSRSEMNVSTLELGDSALYLCASSLVRVETQYFGPGTRLLVL.

This clone turned up a few times. The chain carries TRBV6-5 and TRBJ2-7, with 7 bases fitting TRBD1. CDR3 length: 15 residues. Germline-derived CDR1 and CDR2 are MNHEY and SVGAGI. V dropped 5 bases and J dropped 2; count of bases not matched to a gene: 9. CDR3: CASSLGQDWPYEQYF. As DNA, the CDR3 is TGTGCCAGCAGTCTTGGACAGGACTGGCCCTACGAGCAGTACTTC.

The rearrangement joins TRBV7-2 to TRBJ2-7, with D perhaps TRBD1 (5 bases). Germline values: CDR1 SGHTA, CDR2 FQGNSA. The CDR3 has 16 amino acids. Between the trimmed V and J ends, which lost 6 bases and 0 bases, there was a span of 18 bases. The CDR3 reads CASSYYRSSSSYEQYV. CDR3 coding DNA: TGTGCCAGCAGTTATTACAGGAGCTCCAGCTCCTACGAGCAGTACGTC.

To note about this clone: The same CDR3 can be traced to other DNA sequences in this sample. The rearrangement joins TRBV5-1 to TRBJ2-5; 14 bases are shared with TRBD2. The V gene end was trimmed by 4 bases and the J gene end by 4 bases; junction bases not matched to a gene: 3. The V gene's germline CDR1 is SGHRS and CDR2 YFSETQ. The CDR3 spans 15 residues. This CDR3 reads CASSPGLAGGETQYF. The CDR3 DNA reads as TGCGCCAGCAGCCCTGGACTAGCGGGGGGAGAGACCCAGTACTTC.

V is TRBV10-1 and J is TRBJ1-1, with D maybe TRBD1 (6 bases). Trimming left V 6 bases short and J 6 bases short, with 11 bases between. The germline gives CDR1 WNHNN, CDR2 SYGVQD (reference sequence). The CDR3 is 12 amino acids. CDR3: CASSSQGSEAFF. In nucleotides, the CDR3 is TGCGCCAGCAGCTCTCAGGGGTCTGAAGCTTTCTTT.

The chain has TRBV2 and TRBJ1-1, with a tentative D call TRBD1 (6 bases). Germline V gene sequence: CDR1 SNHLY, CDR2 FYNNEI. The CDR3 has 16 residues. The V end was cut by 4 bases, the J end by 1 base, with 16 bases between. The CDR3 DNA follows: TGTGCCAGCAGTGGAGAACAGGGTTGGGGGAACACTGAAGCTTTCTTT. It translates to CASSGEQGWGNTEAFF. The full variable domain, its missing parts supplied by reference TRBV2 and TRBJ1-1, is EPEVTQTPSHQVTQMGQEVILRCVPISNHLYFYWYRQILGQKVEFLVSFYNNEISEKSEIFDDQFSVERPDGSNFTLKIRSTKLEDSAMYFCASSGEQGWGNTEAFFGQGTRLTVV.

The chain uses TRBV10-3 and TRBJ1-2; a weak D match, TRBD1 (6 bases). The ends were cut back, 3 bases at V and 8 bases at J, with 19 bases in the middle. The germline CDR1 and CDR2 sequences are ENHRY and SYGVKD. The CDR3 has 15 amino acids. The CDR3 sequence is CAISEGTGPLDGYTF. The DNA for the CDR3 is TGTGCCATCAGTGAAGGTACAGGGCCTCTGGACGGCTACACCTTC.

J is TRBJ2-2 and V is TRBV19; a weak D match, TRBD1 (6 bases). The CDR3 sequence is 17 residues long. The V gene lost 10 bases and the J gene lost 0 bases, with 21 bases spanning the gap. Germline V CDR1 and CDR2: LNHDA, SQIVND (reference sequence). CDR3 loop: CATSFAGYRANTGELFF. The CDR3, as DNA: TGTGCCACCTCCTTCGCCGGTTACAGGGCGAACACCGGGGAGCTGTTTTTT.

The rearrangement links TRBV10-2 to TRBJ2-7, with D perhaps matching TRBD2 (6 bases). The CDR3 contains 13 residues. V lost 5 bases to trimming and J lost 7 bases, with 15 bases between them. The germline V gene has CDR1 WSHSY and CDR2 SAAADI. CDR3 nucleotide sequence: TGCGCCAGCAGTCCCCAGGGAGGAAGGGAGCAGTACGTC. Its translation: CASSPQGGREQYV.

This clone was detected only once. The junction and the germline gene differ at one end; a read error may be behind it. The chain is built from TRBV7-9 and TRBJ2-2, with 7 bases fitting TRBD1. This CDR3 is 13 amino acids long. Germline V gene data show CDR1 as SEHNR and CDR2 as FQNEAQ (reference sequence). CDR3 protein: CSSSLRGRGELFF. The CDR3 DNA follows: TGTTCCAGCAGCTTAAGGGGGCGAGGGGAGCTGTTTTTT. The full variable domain, its missing parts supplied by reference TRBV7-9 and TRBJ2-2, is DTGVSQNPRHKITKRGQNVTFRCDPISEHNRLYWYRQTLGQGPEFLTYFQNEAQLEKSRLLSDRFSAERPKGSFSTLEIQRTEQGDSAMYLCSSSLRGRGELFFGEGSRLTVL.

CDR3 residues: CASSLVGQHTDTQYF. For the CDR3, the DNA is TGTGCCAGCAGCTTAGTTGGACAGCACACAGATACGCAGTATTTT. This chain connects TRBV7-9 to TRBJ2-3; a possible D gene is TRBD1 (6 bases). The V gene lost 1 base and the J gene lost 2 bases, with 10 bases spanning the gap. There are 15 residues in the CDR3. Germline lookup yields CDR1 SEHNR and CDR2 FQNEAQ (reference sequence).

The V call is TRBV2, the J call TRBJ1-1, with D uncertain. Between the trimmed V and J ends, which lost 6 bases and 8 bases, there was a span of 16 bases. The CDR3 spans 13 residues. Germline V gene sequence: CDR1 SNHLY, CDR2 FYNNEI. CDR3 sequence (DNA): TGTGCCAGCAGCTTCGGGCCTAGGGAGGAAGCTTTCTTT. As protein: CASSFGPREEAFF.

The chain carries TRBV19 and TRBJ1-1, with 7 bases lining up with TRBD1. The CDR3 has 17 residues. J gave up 5 bases and V 7 bases, and 19 bases lay outside the gene matches. The V gene's germline CDR1 is LNHDA and CDR2 SQIVND (reference sequence). The CDR3 here is CASKPHRGPNGDTEAFF. CDR3 DNA: TGTGCCAGTAAGCCCCACAGGGGCCCGAATGGGGATACTGAAGCTTTCTTT.

Comment on this clone: Other DNA sequences of this sample code for an identical CDR3. This chain connects TRBV7-8 to TRBJ2-7, with D possibly TRBD1 on 5 matching bases. This CDR3 is built from 13 residues. Germline loops: CDR1 SGHVS, CDR2 FQNEAQ. V dropped 5 bases and J dropped 2 bases, with 10 bases sitting between them. The CDR3 is CASSMGQAYEQYF. CDR3 bases: TGTGCCAGCAGCATGGGGCAGGCCTACGAGCAGTACTTC.

The chain carries TRBV9 and TRBJ2-5; 9 nucleotides agree with TRBD2. Germline trimming cut 3 bases from V and 7 bases from J; bases unmatched to any gene: 10. CDR3 size: 15 residues. Germline V gives CDR1 SGDLS, CDR2 YYNGEE. The CDR3 loop reads CASSGSGGTYGTQYF. DNA of the CDR3: TGTGCCAGCAGCGGAAGCGGGGGGACCTATGGGACCCAGTACTTC.